Below, 21 T cell receptor beta chains from the same sample are listed, as sequenced in a study of blood T cells in healthy people across ages. Then a second PCR, running about 6 to 12 cycles, was carried out with a sample-barcoded 5' primer and a J-beta primer mix. TCRdb reprocessed the 5' RACE reads with MiXCR, giving one entry per CDR3 protein. The sample lists about a million distinct CDR3 sequences, roughly 51% occurring once. Sequencing used blood. The receptors were gathered from a woman aged 55-75 years in good health.

The sample holds a few counts of this clonotype. The chain combines TRBV20-1 with TRBJ2-5; 7 bases line up with TRBD2. The CDR3 is made up of 12 amino acids. The germline V gene has CDR1 DFQATT and CDR2 SNEGSKA (reference sequence). Unmatched junction bases numbered 4, after V lost 6 bases and J lost 3 bases. The CDR3 spells CSAGLAEETQYF. The DNA for the CDR3 is TGCAGTGCCGGGCTAGCGGAAGAGACCCAGTACTTC.

This clonotype was detected ten times or more. The chain is built from TRBV4-1 and TRBJ2-3; tentative D call: TRBD2 (5 bases). V lost 6 bases, J lost 2 bases, and 6 bases lay in between. CDR1 is MGHRA and CDR2 is YSYEKL in the germline V gene. The CDR3 sequence is 12 residues long. CDR3 in DNA: TGCGCCAGCAGGGGAGACACAGATACGCAGTATTTT. This encodes CASRGDTDTQYF.

This sequence joins TRBV27 and TRBJ1-6, with D perhaps matching TRBD1 (5 bases). In germline, CDR1 is MNHEY, CDR2 SMNVEV (reference sequence). Trimming cost V 6 bases and J 8 bases, with 14 bases left between them. The CDR3 consists of 14 residues. The CDR3 sequence is CASSPGTAYSPLHF. CDR3 nucleotide sequence: TGTGCCAGCAGCCCTGGGACGGCTTATTCACCCCTCCACTTT.

As concerns this clonotype: With a much larger clone just one base away, this may be a read error. The chain uses TRBV7-2 and TRBJ2-7, with 7 positions matching TRBD2. The ends lost 5 bases at V and 1 base at J; junction bases unmatched: 5. The CDR3 has 14 amino acids. Germline V CDR1 and CDR2: SGHTA, FQGNSA. CDR3 amino acids: CASSALAYSYEQYF. The CDR3 DNA reads TGTGCCAGCAGCGCACTAGCGTATTCCTACGAGCAGTACTTC.

The chain links TRBV6-6 to TRBJ2-3; the match to TRBD2 covers 13 bases. J gave up 3 bases and V 0 bases, and 0 bases lay outside the gene matches. Germline CDR1 is MNHNY and CDR2 is SVGAGI (reference sequence). The CDR3 extends over 16 amino acids. The CDR3 DNA reads as TGTGCCAGCAGTTACTCGACTAGCGGGAGGACAGATACGCAGTATTTT. This encodes CASSYSTSGRTDTQYF.

The V gene is TRBV7-2, the J gene TRBJ2-3; no definite D call. Per germline, CDR1 SGHTA and CDR2 FQGNSA. The CDR3 loop spans 15 amino acids. V was cut by 3 bases and J by 3 bases, with 13 bases left in between. This CDR3 is CASSFLATGTDTQYF. As DNA, the CDR3 is TGTGCCAGCAGCTTTCTTGCAACCGGGACAGATACGCAGTATTTT.

This sequence joins TRBV28 and TRBJ2-4; D may be TRBD2 (6 bases). The closer fit of TRBJ2-7 to the DNA end suggests the J call may be wrong. Germline-derived CDR1 and CDR2 are MDHEN and SYDVKM. The CDR3 consists of 15 residues. The CDR3 sequence: CASSFPGSRSYEQYF. The CDR3 DNA follows: TGTGCCAGCAGTTTTCCCGGGAGCCGCTCCTACGAGCAGTACTTC.

As concerns this clonotype: A read error may account for a junction end that differs from germline. V usage is TRBV20-1 and J usage is TRBJ2-5; TRBD2 aligns across 7 bases. Germline CDR1 and CDR2: DFQATT and SNEGSKA (reference sequence). The CDR3 is 15 residues long. CDR3 coding DNA: TGCAGCGCTAGAGATCCCTCGGGAGGTACGGAGACCCAGTACTTC. Amino acids: CSARDPSGGTETQYF.

The rearrangement joins TRBV12-3 or TRBV12-4 to TRBJ1-1, with 7 bases matching TRBD1. V trimming: 3 bases; J trimming: 0 bases; junction bases outside the gene matches: 4. The CDR3 has 15 residues. The CDR3 spells CASSLGDSLNTEAFF. As DNA, the CDR3 is TGTGCCAGCAGTTTGGGGGACAGCTTGAACACTGAAGCTTTCTTT.

This clonotype was counted between two and nine times. The chain carries TRBV2 and TRBJ2-1, with 11 bases identical to TRBD2. The ends lost 4 bases at V and 6 bases at J; junction bases unmatched: 20. Per germline, CDR1 SNHLY and CDR2 FYNNEI. CDR3 size: 20 residues. In DNA, the CDR3 is TGTGCCAGCAGTGTTTACTGGGTTAGCGGGAGGGCCGGGGCTAGCAATGAGCAGTTCTTC. Translation gives CASSVYWVSGRAGASNEQFF.

The gene calls are TRBV15 and TRBJ1-5; perhaps TRBD1 as D (5 bases). Trimming removed 0 bases from V and 5 bases from J, with 5 bases in between. Germline V gives CDR1 LNHNV, CDR2 YYDKDF (reference sequence). The CDR3 is 13 amino acids. CDR3 DNA sequence: TGTGCCACCAGCAGAGAAGGGGATCAGCCCCAGCATTTT. This encodes CATSREGDQPQHF. The variable domain in full, completed from reference TRBV15 and TRBJ1-5, reads DAMVIQNPRYQVTQFGKPVTLSCSQTLNHNVMYWYQQKSSQAPKLLFHYYDKDFNNEADTPDNFQSRRPNTSFCFLDIRSPGLGDTAMYLCATSREGDQPQHFGDGTRLSIL.

The chain employs TRBV3-1 and TRBJ2-7, with TRBD1 as a possible D gene (6 bases). The CDR3 is 14 residues long. The V and J ends lost 6 bases and 2 bases respectively, with 14 bases between them. Germline V gene sequence: CDR1 LGHDT, CDR2 YNNKEL (reference sequence). The CDR3 is CASRVPGHTYEQYF. The CDR3 DNA reads TGTGCCAGCAGGGTACCGGGACACACCTACGAGCAGTACTTC.

This clonotype occurred a few times. The rearrangement links TRBV29-1 to TRBJ2-5, with 8 nucleotides matching TRBD2. The CDR3 is 14 residues long. Trimming removed 8 bases from V and 5 bases from J; junction bases left unmatched: 13. CDR1 is SQVTM and CDR2 is ANQGSEA in the germline V gene. CDR3 coding DNA: TGCAGCATTGGGACTAGGGCGGGACTGGAGACCCAGTACTTC. Protein product: CSIGTRAGLETQYF. The variable domain in full, with the rest retrieved from reference TRBV29-1 and TRBJ2-5, is SAVISQKPSRDICQRGTSLTIQCQVDSQVTMMFWYRQQPGQSLTLIATANQGSEATYESGFVIDKFPISRPNLTFSTLTVSNMSPEDSSIYLCSIGTRAGLETQYFGPGTRLLVL.

The chain has TRBV28 and TRBJ2-1; 7 bases are a match to TRBD1. This CDR3 comprises 14 residues. CDR1 is MDHEN and CDR2 is SYDVKM in the germline V gene. The junction had 7 bases not matched to a gene; V was cut back by 7 bases and J by 4 bases. The CDR3 DNA follows: TGTGCCAGCAAGCTCGACAGGGCTTACAATGAGCAGTTCTTC. Encoded protein: CASKLDRAYNEQFF. Based on the CDR3 plus reference TRBV28 and TRBJ2-1, the full variable domain is DVKVTQSSRYLVKRTGEKVFLECVQDMDHENMFWYRQDPGLGLRLIYFSYDVKMKEKGDIPEGYSVSREKKERFSLILESASTNQTSMYLCASKLDRAYNEQFFGPGTRLTVL.

V usage is TRBV18 and J usage is TRBJ2-7, with 16 bases that match TRBD2. The germline CDR1 and CDR2 sequences are KGHSH and LQKENI. There are 16 residues in the CDR3. With 4 bases clipped from V and 4 bases from J, the junction kept 4 bases outside the gene matches. CDR3 amino acids: CASSQGLAGGRYEQYF. The CDR3 bases are TGTGCCAGCTCACAGGGACTAGCGGGAGGGCGATACGAGCAGTACTTC. Looking up the rest from reference TRBV18 and TRBJ2-7 gives the full variable domain: NAGVMQNPRHLVRRRGQEARLRCSPMKGHSHVYWYRQLPEEGLKFMVYLQKENIIDESGMPKERFSAEFPKEGPSILRIQQVVRGDSAAYFCASSQGLAGGRYEQYFGPGTRLTVT.

This clonotype appeared a few times. The chain recombines TRBV7-3 with TRBJ2-3; D possibly uses TRBD1 or TRBD2 (5 bases each). Germline V gene data show CDR1 as SGHTA and CDR2 as FQGTGA. Trimming stripped 2 bases from V and 4 bases from J, with 7 bases between. This CDR3 contains 13 residues. CDR3 nucleotides: TGTGCCAGCAGCTTAGGGACCCCAGATACGCAGTATTTT. Residues: CASSLGTPDTQYF.

The chain has TRBV4-2 and TRBJ2-1; 9 nucleotides line up with TRBD2. Germline V gene data show CDR1 as LGHNA and CDR2 as YNFKEQ. The CDR3 loop spans 16 amino acids. J was trimmed by 2 bases and V by 0 bases; bases with no gene match: 2. The CDR3 is CASSQDPSGAYNEQFF. CDR3 DNA sequence: TGTGCCAGCAGCCAAGATCCTAGCGGGGCCTACAATGAGCAGTTCTTC.

This rearrangement joins TRBV6-6 to TRBJ2-5; no clear D. This CDR3 region has 12 residues. V lost 6 bases to trimming and J lost 3 bases, with 8 bases between them. CDR1 and CDR2 (germline): MNHNY, SVGAGI (reference sequence). The CDR3 DNA is TGTGCCAGCAGCCGTTACGAAGAGACCCAGTACTTC. Translation: CASSRYEETQYF.

The gene calls are TRBV28 and TRBJ1-5; D gene uncertain. The CDR3 consists of 10 residues. V was cut by 8 bases and J by 5 bases, with 4 bases left in between. In germline, CDR1 is MDHEN, CDR2 SYDVKM. CDR3 sequence: CASGHQPQHF. For the CDR3, the DNA is TGTGCCAGCGGCCATCAGCCCCAGCATTTT. The full variable domain, its missing parts supplied by reference TRBV28 and TRBJ1-5, is DVKVTQSSRYLVKRTGEKVFLECVQDMDHENMFWYRQDPGLGLRLIYFSYDVKMKEKGDIPEGYSVSREKKERFSLILESASTNQTSMYLCASGHQPQHFGDGTRLSIL.

Only one count was recorded for this clonotype. The gene calls are TRBV20-1 and TRBJ2-1; 9 bases fit TRBD2. The germline V gene has CDR1 DFQATT and CDR2 SNEGSKA (reference sequence). CDR3 length: 11 residues. The J segment lost 15 bases and the V segment lost 3 bases, leaving 6 bases of the junction unmatched. This CDR3 is CSARSGTSPFF. CDR3 nucleotides: TGCAGTGCTAGGTCCGGGACTAGCCCGTTCTTC.

The genes are TRBV4-1 and TRBJ2-2; D not resolved. Germline CDR1 reads MGHRA; CDR2 reads YSYEKL. This CDR3 comprises 14 residues. V was cut by 5 bases and J by 6 bases, with 13 bases left in between. The CDR3 sequence: CASSAHEVPGELFF. As DNA, the CDR3 is TGCGCCAGCAGCGCGCACGAGGTCCCCGGGGAGCTGTTTTTT.